A selection of T cell receptor beta chains follows, all from one sample in a study of cytomegalovirus exposure and HLA in healthy donors. This table comes from immunoSEQ multiplex PCR, and its TCRdb copy is limited to in-frame clones, with some not included. Of 150,000 to 160,000 clones listed, roughly three quarters were seen once; the top ten hold 7.5% to 9%. Sample: PBMCs. The receptors originated from a man aged 25-45 years in good health and CMV-seropositive. The CDR3 runs from the conserved cysteine through the conserved F or W. The D gene is left open where the match is weak. Where a row states a size, it is once, few, many or the class of an expanded clone; other rows omit it.

>TRBV5-1|NA|NA|TRBJ2-5
TGCGCCAGCAGCTTGGGTGGGCCGGAAGAGACCCAGTACTTC
CASSLGGPEETQYF
>TRBV30|NA|NA|TRBJ2-7
TGTGCCTGGGGCACAGGGTCCTACGAGCAGTACTTC
CAWGTGSYEQYF
>TRBV27|NA|NA|TRBJ1-1
TGTGCCAGCATCCGGAGGGGCAGACACACTGAAGCTTTCTTT
CASIRRGRHTEAFF
>TRBV2|NA|NA|TRBJ2-1
TGTGCCAGCAGGGAACAGGGAATTATATTTACTGAGCAGTTCTTC
CASREQGIIFTEQFF
>TRBV27|NA|once|TRBJ1-3
TGTGCCAGCAGTTTAGGCAGTCCTGGAAACACCATATATTTT
CASSLGSPGNTIYF
>TRBV27|TRBD1|NA|TRBJ1-6
TGTGCCAGCAGTCCGGGACAGTATTCACCCCTCCACTTT
CASSPGQYSPLHF
>TRBV5-5|TRBD1|NA|TRBJ1-1
TGTGCCAGCAGCTTGGAAGTCGACAGGGGAGGAACTGAAGCTTTCTTT
CASSLEVDRGGTEAFF
>TRBV7-3|TRBD1|NA|TRBJ1-2
TGTGCCAGCGGGACCGGGACAGGATATGGCTACACCTTC
CASGTGTGYGYTF
>TRBV7-8|TRBD1|NA|TRBJ1-1
TGTGCCAGCAGCTTAACCGGGACAGGGGGCACTGAAGCTTTCTTT
CASSLTGTGGTEAFF
>TRBV5-1|TRBD2|NA|TRBJ2-2
TGCGCCAGCCGATTCGGGGCTAGCGGGGTCACCGGGGAGCTGTTTTTT
CASRFGASGVTGELFF
>TRBV28|NA|NA|TRBJ2-7
TGTGCCAGCAGTTTTATCGGGTACGAGCAGTACTTC
CASSFIGYEQYF
>TRBV19|NA|NA|TRBJ1-1
TGTGCCACGCGGGGGCAGGGTTTCACTGAAGCTTTCTTT
CATRGQGFTEAFF
>TRBV19|TRBD1|NA|TRBJ2-7
TGTGCCAGTAGTCCCCTAGGGACAGGGTTGGGAGAGCAGTACTTC
CASSPLGTGLGEQYF
>TRBV29-1|NA|NA|TRBJ2-5
TGCAGCGTTTTAAGGGTGCGGGGTCAAGAGACCCAGTACTTC
CSVLRVRGQETQYF
>TRBV28|TRBD1|NA|TRBJ1-1
TGTGCCAGCAGTACGCCCGGGACAGGCTACACTGAAGCTTTCTTT
CASSTPGTGYTEAFF
>TRBV5-4|NA|NA|TRBJ2-7
TGTGCCAGCAGCTACGATGGACTGTTCGCCTACGAGCAGTACTTC
CASSYDGLFAYEQYF
>TRBV29-1|NA|NA|TRBJ2-7
TGCAGCGTTGAACTAGCTCACGGGCAGTACTTC
CSVELAHGQYF
>TRBV28|TRBD1|NA|TRBJ2-3
TGTGCCAGCAGTCCCACAGGGGGCACAGATACGCAGTATTTT
CASSPTGGTDTQYF
>TRBV11-3|TRBD1|NA|TRBJ2-5
TGTGCCAGCAGCAGGGACAGCGAAGAGACCCAGTACTTC
CASSRDSEETQYF
>TRBV7-6|NA|NA|TRBJ2-6
TGTGCCAGCAGCCCAATCGAGCTCGGGGCCAACGTCCTGACTTTC
CASSPIELGANVLTF
>TRBV7-3|NA|few|TRBJ1-3
TGTGCCAGCACCCCGGGGTCGGACACCATATATTTT
CASTPGSDTIYF
>TRBV27|NA|NA|TRBJ2-2
TGTGCCAGCAGCCTTACGAGCTCGTGGACCGGGGAGCTGTTTTTT
CASSLTSSWTGELFF
>TRBV4-1|NA|NA|TRBJ1-5
TGCGCCAGCAGCCCGGGGGAGGGGGAACGGCCCCAGCATTTT
CASSPGEGERPQHF
>TRBV4-1|TRBD1|NA|TRBJ1-1
TGCGCCAGCAGCCCCATGACGGACAGGGTGATGAACACTGAAGCTTTCTTT
CASSPMTDRVMNTEAFF
>TRBV11-2|TRBD2|NA|TRBJ2-1
TGTGCCAGCAGCTTAGATCGGACTAGCGGGGGAGACAATGAGCAGTTCTTC
CASSLDRTSGGDNEQFF
>TRBV7-9|NA|NA|TRBJ2-5
TGTGCCAGCAGCTTAGCAACAGGCTCATGGACCCAGTACTTC
CASSLATGSWTQYF
>TRBV7-2|TRBD2|NA|TRBJ2-3
TGTGCCAGCAGCTCCCGGACTAGCGGGGGGGCCTTAGGCACAGATACGCAGTATTTT
CASSSRTSGGALGTDTQYF
>TRBV4-2|TRBD1|once|TRBJ1-6
TGTGCCAGCAGCCCTCTCAAACGCGGACAGGGCATCTCCTATAATTCACCCCTCCACTTT
CASSPLKRGQGISYNSPLHF
>TRBV28|TRBD1|many|TRBJ2-2
TGTGCCACGGGACAGCCAAACACCGGGGAGCTGTTTTTT
CATGQPNTGELFF
>TRBV27|TRBD1|NA|TRBJ2-7
TGTGCCAGCAGTTCCTATGGACAGGGAAGCTCCTACGAGCAGTACTTC
CASSSYGQGSSYEQYF
>TRBV6-5|TRBD1|NA|TRBJ2-7
TGTGCCAGCAGTTACCTGGGACAGGGGGCAAACGAGCAGTACTTC
CASSYLGQGANEQYF
>TRBV7-6|TRBD1|NA|TRBJ1-3
TGTGCCAGCAGCCGGACAGGCTCTGGAAACACCATATATTTT
CASSRTGSGNTIYF
>TRBV28|TRBD1|NA|TRBJ1-1
TGTGCCAGCAGTCCCTGGACAGGGAAGGACACTGAAGCTTTCTTT
CASSPWTGKDTEAFF
>TRBV7-2|TRBD2|NA|TRBJ2-7
TGTGCCAGCAATATTGGGGGGGGAAATTTCGAGCAGTACTTC
CASNIGGGNFEQYF
>TRBV15|TRBD2|NA|TRBJ2-1
TGTGCCACCACCCGAGGACTAGCCAGCTCCTACAATGAGCAGTTCTTC
CATTRGLASSYNEQFF
>TRBV11-2|NA|NA|TRBJ1-1
TGTGCCAGCAGTTATCTACAGGCCTCATGG
CASSYLQASW
>TRBV5-1|TRBD2|NA|TRBJ2-3
TGCGCCAGCAGGAGGACTAGCGTAGGCGGCACAGATACGCAGTATTTT
CASRRTSVGGTDTQYF
>TRBV5-8|TRBD2|NA|TRBJ2-1
TGTGCCAGCACAACCGGGACTAGCTACTACAATGAGCAGTTCTTC
CASTTGTSYYNEQFF